This T cell receptor beta chain is from a study of blood T cell repertoires in COVID-19. Across the whole study: Samples representing acute and convalescent COVID-19 were sourced from the United States, Italy and Spain. From T cells, B-cell-depleted T cells, or PBMCs came the material, which was cDNA or gDNA.

Original methodology: From reference gene primer amplification, estimates of nucleated cell counts were derived. TCRdb's table, derived via immunoSEQ multiplex PCR, lists solely in-frame clones and lacks some. D and trimming come from the DNA, and the V and J calls and clone size come from that table. The sample has approximately 500,000 clones; roughly 91% are singletons. Germline V gene data show CDR1 as WNHNN and CDR2 as SYGVQD (reference sequence). V was shortened by 0 bases and J by 2 bases, with 7 bases between the two germline ends. This CDR3 has 14 amino acids. During active infection, Seattle patients enrolled and were then monitored through disease.

The chain has TRBV10-1 and TRBJ2-5; the D gene is possibly TRBD2 (6 bases). This receptor was obtained from a woman aged 45-59 years with COVID-19, enrolled during active disease. Sequenced input: peripheral blood. This CDR3 is CASSESGLQETQYF. The DNA for the CDR3 is TGCGCCAGCAGTGAGTCGGGACTTCAAGAGACCCAGTACTTC.